The clone carrying this T cell receptor (beta chain) was counted at least ten times. No antigen is known for it. According to the study, genomic DNA was the template for TCR beta VDJ and CDR3 profiling. TCRdb fed the reads into MiXCR, producing one record per CDR3 protein. The table records a few hundred thousand distinct CDR3 sequences, around 60% of them present only once. V lost 5 bases and J 0 bases, leaving 7 bases between the germline ends. CDR1 is LNHDA and CDR2 is SQIVND in the germline V gene (reference sequence). The CDR3 covers 13 residues. This sample was taken from a study of CD8+CD57+ T cells in acquired aplastic anemia. Study overall: Reads per healthy sample averaged about 10.8 million (CD4+) and 11.0 million (CD8+). Study-wide findings and caveats: It was found that twenty-nine CD8+ CDR3 sequences were shared between patients and controls.

V is TRBV19 and J is TRBJ1-1; no reliable D call. The TCR was taken from a human donor in good health. Material: sorted CD4+, CD8+, or CD8+CD57+ T cells (not recorded which) from PBMCs. CDR3 DNA sequence: TGTGCCAGTAGTGAGTCAATGAACACTGAAGCTTTCTTT. Protein: CASSESMNTEAFF.